This T cell receptor beta chain was captured in a study of CD8 T cells in Susac syndrome. Treatment-naive patients with stable or active relapsing-remitting disease served as multiple sclerosis controls. Germline CDR1 is SGHTA and CDR2 is FQGTGA. V gave up 5 bases and J gave up 5 bases; unmatched junction bases: 5. The CDR3 extends over 15 amino acids. RNA in amounts of about 0.5 to 1 ug was reverse transcribed with random hexamers. Across 54 Vbeta and 13 Jbeta, immunoSEQ multiplex PCR amplified TCR beta CDR3. TCRdb fed the immunoSEQ multiplex PCR reads into MiXCR, producing one record per CDR3 protein. Of some 52,000 distinct CDR3 sequences listed, 93% are singletons.

Sequencing was done on a sample of CD8+ T cells from PBMCs. V gene TRBV7-3 combines with J gene TRBJ2-1, with 11 bases identical to TRBD1. The sequence came from a human donor with multiple sclerosis. This CDR3 reads CASSHRDRGNNEQFF. The CDR3 nucleotides are TGTGCCAGCAGCCACCGGGACAGGGGGAACAATGAGCAGTTCTTC.